Presented here are 29 T cell receptor beta chains from one specimen sequenced in a study of T cells in localized non-small cell lung cancer. Clones were sequenced by immunoSEQ multiplex PCR, and TCRdb holds only the in-frame ones, with some missing. This sample yields about 6,400 clones, of which over 80% are seen a single time; roughly 17% belongs to the top ten. The material sequenced was peripheral blood, taken before any cancer treatment. The receptors derive from a male donor older than 55 with stage I lung adenocarcinoma.

This clone was recorded only once. CDR3 in DNA: TGTGCCAGCAGCTCTGCCCAGGGAGATGGCTACACCTTC. Protein product: CASSSAQGDGYTF. V usage is TRBV5-6 and J usage is TRBJ1-2; possibly TRBD1 for D (5 bases). CDR3 length: 13 residues. V shed 3 bases and J shed 6 bases, with 12 bases lying between them. The germline gives CDR1 SGHDT, CDR2 YYEEEE.

This chain uses TRBV11-2 with TRBJ1-1; 8 bases agree with TRBD1. Looked up from germline, CDR1 is SGHAT and CDR2 is FQNNGV. The junction had 3 bases not matched to a gene; V was cut back by 3 bases and J by 3 bases. This CDR3 region has 14 residues. CDR3 in amino acids: CASSFGQGDTEAFF. The CDR3 bases are TGTGCCAGCAGCTTCGGACAGGGAGACACTGAAGCTTTCTTT. Full variable domain (missing parts from reference TRBV11-2 and TRBJ1-1): EAGVAQSPRYKIIEKRQSVAFWCNPISGHATLYWYQQILGQGPKLLIQFQNNGVVDDSQLPKDRFSAERLKGVDSTLKIQPAKLEDSAVYLCASSFGQGDTEAFFGQGTRLTVV.

This rearrangement joins TRBV19 to TRBJ2-5; TRBD2 aligns across 9 bases. Per the germline V gene, CDR1 is LNHDA and CDR2 is SQIVND (reference sequence). V shed 6 bases and J 1 base; nucleotides not matched to a gene: 9. This CDR3 comprises 16 residues. For the CDR3, the DNA is TGTGCCAGTAGCCCTCTCCAGGGACTAGCCCAAGAGACCCAGTACTTC. Amino acid sequence: CASSPLQGLAQETQYF. The full variable domain, its missing parts supplied by reference TRBV19 and TRBJ2-5, is DGGITQSPKYLFRKEGQNVTLSCEQNLNHDAMYWYRQDPGQGLRLIYYSQIVNDFQKGDIAEGYSVSREKKESFPLTVTSAQKNPTAFYLCASSPLQGLAQETQYFGPGTRLLVL.

V gene TRBV5-1 combines with J gene TRBJ2-7; D ambiguous. The germline V gene has CDR1 SGHRS and CDR2 YFSETQ. V dropped 7 bases and J dropped 4 bases, with 12 bases sitting between them. The CDR3 consists of 12 residues. The CDR3 is CASGQTAYEQYF. CDR3 nucleotides: TGCGCCAGCGGCCAAACAGCGTACGAGCAGTACTTC.

The chain uses TRBV10-3 and TRBJ2-2, with a possible D match to TRBD2 (6 bases). Germline V gene data show CDR1 as ENHRY and CDR2 as SYGVKD. Trimming pared 11 bases from V and 4 bases from J, leaving 14 bases between. CDR3 length: 13 amino acids. The CDR3 DNA sequence: TGTGCCTTAGGGACGGAGGGCACCGGGGAGCTGTTTTTT. This sequence encodes CALGTEGTGELFF.

V and J are TRBV5-1 and TRBJ2-5, with 8 bases lining up with TRBD1. The DNA end lines up better with TRBJ2-7; the J call may be wrong. Germline assignment: CDR1 SGHRS and CDR2 YFSETQ. CDR3 length equals 15 residues. The CDR3 loop reads CASSSAPDRDHEQYF. Written as DNA, the CDR3 is TGCGCCAGCAGCTCCGCTCCGGACAGGGACCACGAGCAGTACTTC.

The chain combines TRBV30 with TRBJ2-1, with D possibly being TRBD2 (7 bases). Trimming removed 2 bases from V and 4 bases from J, with 18 bases in between. The CDR3 covers 16 residues. Germline V gene sequence: CDR1 GTSNPN, CDR2 SVGIG (reference sequence). In DNA, the CDR3 is TGTGCCTGGAGTATCCCCCGGGGGGCAAAGTACAATGAGCAGTTCTTC. Encoded protein: CAWSIPRGAKYNEQFF.

The chain is built from TRBV11-2 and TRBJ2-1, with D possibly matching TRBD1 (5 bases). This CDR3 spans 12 amino acids. Trimming removed 5 bases at V and 14 bases at J, with 16 bases between. From germline, CDR1 is SGHAT and CDR2 FQNNGV. The CDR3 is CASSQGGLREFF. For the CDR3, the DNA is TGTGCCAGCAGCCAGGGCGGATTAAGGGAGTTCTTC.

The chain is built from TRBV27 and TRBJ2-3; unclear D gene. Germline V gene sequence: CDR1 MNHEY, CDR2 SMNVEV (reference sequence). V was shortened by 3 bases and J by 5 bases, with 3 bases between the two germline ends. The CDR3 is 11 amino acids. The CDR3 DNA is TGTGCCAGCAGTTTGGGAGATACGCAGTATTTT. Its protein is CASSLGDTQYF.

This clone was observed a single time. The chain couples TRBV5-1 to TRBJ2-5, with 12 bases aligning to TRBD2. The V gene's germline CDR1 is SGHRS and CDR2 YFSETQ. J lost 2 bases, V lost 4 bases, and 9 bases had no gene match. This CDR3 region has 17 residues. The chain's CDR3 is CASSTPSGGARQETQYF. CDR3 sequence (DNA): TGCGCCAGCAGCACGCCTAGCGGGGGGGCCCGACAAGAGACCCAGTACTTC.

The genes are TRBV10-3 and TRBJ2-2; 12 bases fit TRBD1. V lost 10 bases and J lost 7; bases outside the gene matches: 10. CDR3 length: 15 residues. Germline CDR1 is ENHRY and CDR2 is SYGVKD. CDR3 amino acids: CATRFGTGGGGELFF. CDR3 coding DNA: TGTGCCACCCGCTTCGGGACAGGGGGCGGCGGGGAGCTGTTTTTT.

The chain has TRBV14 and TRBJ2-7; D may be TRBD1 (6 bases). CDR1 SGHDN and CDR2 FVKESK come from the germline V gene. There are 14 residues in the CDR3. Trimming cost V 4 bases and J 3 bases, with 13 bases left between them. CDR3 nucleotides: TGTGCCAGCAGCCCGTTCGGACAGCTCTACGAGCAGTACTTC. Protein: CASSPFGQLYEQYF.

This sequence joins TRBV27 and TRBJ2-2, with unresolved D. V lost 2 bases and J lost 3, with 10 bases in between. The CDR3 is 15 amino acids. CDR1 MNHEY and CDR2 SMNVEV come from the germline V gene (reference sequence). This CDR3 is CASSLTGSYTGELFF. Written as DNA, the CDR3 is TGTGCCAGCAGTTTAACTGGTTCGTACACCGGGGAGCTGTTTTTT.

This clone was counted a few times. The CDR3 nucleotides are TGCGCCAGCAGCCAAGGGACCCTCTCTGGAAACACCATATATTTT. It codes for CASSQGTLSGNTIYF. The chain links TRBV4-1 to TRBJ1-3, with D uncertain. This CDR3 has 15 residues. V dropped 1 base and J dropped 0 bases, with 7 bases sitting between them. The germline gives CDR1 MGHRA, CDR2 YSYEKL.

The chain couples TRBV10-3 to TRBJ2-1; D possibly corresponds to TRBD2 (6 bases). Between the trimmed V and J ends, which lost 4 bases and 9 bases, there was a span of 10 bases. The V gene's germline CDR1 is ENHRY and CDR2 SYGVKD. This CDR3 has 12 residues. The CDR3 DNA reads as TGTGCCATCAGTGCGTCCGGGGGTGAGCAGTTCTTC. It is translated as CAISASGGEQFF.

This chain joins TRBV19 and TRBJ2-2; TRBD1 aligns across 7 bases. Per the germline V gene, CDR1 is LNHDA and CDR2 is SQIVND (reference sequence). This CDR3 comprises 13 residues. Unmatched junction bases numbered 2, after V lost 5 bases and J lost 5 bases. This CDR3 is CASSYRGTGELFF. The CDR3 nucleotides are TGTGCCAGTAGTTACAGGGGAACCGGGGAGCTGTTTTTT.

The genes are TRBV28 and TRBJ1-4; no reliable D call. Germline V gene data show CDR1 as MDHEN and CDR2 as SYDVKM. The ends were cut back, 4 bases at V and 7 bases at J, with 19 bases in the middle. CDR3 length: 16 amino acids. The CDR3 DNA is TGTGCCAGCAGTTCGGGGAGCTTCCTCGATAGTGAAAAACTGTTTTTT. Translated: CASSSGSFLDSEKLFF.

The chain is built from TRBV25-1 and TRBJ1-4; tentatively, D is TRBD1 (5 bases). The CDR3 totals 14 residues. V was shortened by 5 bases and J by 8 bases, with 15 bases between the two germline ends. Germline V CDR1 and CDR2: MGHDK, SYGVNS. CDR3 region: CASSKRGFNEKLFF. CDR3 nucleotides: TGTGCCAGCAGTAAGAGGGGTTTTAACGAAAAACTGTTTTTT.

This rearrangement joins TRBV11-2 to TRBJ2-2, with D uncertain. CDR3 length equals 12 residues. In germline, CDR1 is SGHAT, CDR2 FQNNGV. V lost 4 bases and J 8 bases, leaving 8 bases between the germline ends. The chain's CDR3 is CASSSTGGELFF. The DNA for the CDR3 is TGTGCCAGCAGCTCAACCGGAGGGGAGCTGTTTTTT.

V usage is TRBV5-6 and J usage is TRBJ2-7; D not resolved. Between the trimmed V and J ends, which lost 4 bases and 2 bases, there was a span of 7 bases. Germline loops: CDR1 SGHDT, CDR2 YYEEEE. The CDR3 spans 12 residues. CDR3 loop: CASSGPPYEQYF. The CDR3 nucleotides read TGTGCCAGCAGCGGGCCGCCCTACGAGCAGTACTTC.

This chain links TRBV11-2 with TRBJ1-1; maybe TRBD1 (5 bases). The CDR3 contains 15 residues. Germline V gene lookup returns CDR1 SGHAT and CDR2 FQNNGV. Trimming shortened V by 3 bases and J by 5 bases, and 16 bases separated the two germline ends. The CDR3 loop reads CASSFGDAGRTEAFF. CDR3 in DNA: TGTGCCAGCAGCTTTGGGGACGCGGGGAGGACTGAAGCTTTCTTT.

This clone is large in the sample. The chain joins TRBV15 to TRBJ2-3; 9 positions match TRBD2. This CDR3 is 14 amino acids long. The germline CDR1 and CDR2 sequences are LNHNV and YYDKDF (reference sequence). V lost 8 bases, J lost 3 bases, and 6 bases stayed unmatched. CDR3 sequence reads: CATSDSGGTDTQYF. DNA of the CDR3: TGTGCCACCTCGGACAGCGGGGGGACAGATACGCAGTATTTT.

This clone appeared once. The chain links TRBV7-3 to TRBJ2-5, with 13 bases matching TRBD2. Per germline, CDR1 SGHTA and CDR2 FQGTGA. The CDR3 consists of 16 residues. V lost 5 bases and J lost 4; bases outside the gene matches: 7. CDR3 sequence reads: CASSLGLAGEGETQYF. In DNA, the CDR3 is TGTGCCAGCAGCCTCGGACTAGCGGGGGAAGGAGAGACCCAGTACTTC.

The gene calls are TRBV19 and TRBJ2-6; D may be TRBD1 (6 bases). This CDR3 is built from 16 residues. V lost 4 bases and J 2 bases, leaving 12 bases between the germline ends. Germline lookup yields CDR1 LNHDA and CDR2 SQIVND (reference sequence). Written as DNA, the CDR3 is TGTGCCAGTAGTACCGTCAGGGGAGCTGGGGCCAACGTCCTGACTTTC. Its protein product is CASSTVRGAGANVLTF.

The chain employs TRBV19 and TRBJ1-2; tentative D call: TRBD1 (6 bases). Germline V gives CDR1 LNHDA, CDR2 SQIVND (reference sequence). Trimming shortened V by 3 bases and J by 5 bases, and 13 bases separated the two germline ends. The CDR3 has 14 residues. The CDR3 spells CASSMGTGSYGYTF. As DNA, the CDR3 is TGTGCCAGTAGTATGGGTACAGGGTCATATGGCTACACCTTC.

The V and J genes are TRBV7-9 and TRBJ1-1; no reliable D call. CDR1 and CDR2 from the germline V gene are SEHNR and FQNEAQ (reference sequence). The V and J ends lost 4 bases and 8 bases respectively, with 8 bases between them. The CDR3 spans 11 residues. The DNA of the CDR3 is TGTGCCAGCAGCTCCGGGCCAGAAGCTTTCTTT. Its protein product is CASSSGPEAFF.

The chain has TRBV5-6 and TRBJ1-2; D possibly corresponds to TRBD1 (6 bases). The germline V and J ends were trimmed by 4 bases and 4 bases, with 17 bases remaining between them. CDR1 is SGHDT and CDR2 is YYEEEE in the germline V gene. CDR3 length: 15 residues. CDR3 amino acids: CASSLDSTPLYGYTF. Written as DNA, the CDR3 is TGTGCCAGCAGCCTGGACAGTACCCCCCTCTATGGCTACACCTTC.

The V and J genes are TRBV2 and TRBJ2-7; D possibly corresponds to TRBD1 (5 bases). The CDR3 extends over 12 amino acids. The V and J ends lost 5 bases and 4 bases respectively, with 9 bases between them. Germline CDR1 SNHLY, CDR2 FYNNEI. This CDR3 reads CASSLTAYEQYF. In nucleotides, the CDR3 is TGTGCCAGCAGTTTGACAGCGTACGAGCAGTACTTC.

The chain has TRBV6-5 and TRBJ1-5; D uncertain. CDR3 length equals 12 residues. CDR1 is MNHEY, CDR2 SVGAGI, per germline. V lost 5 bases and J 7 bases, leaving 9 bases between the germline ends. The CDR3 nucleotides are TGTGCCAGCAGTCCTGGTGGCCAGCCCCAGCATTTT. Its translation: CASSPGGQPQHF.